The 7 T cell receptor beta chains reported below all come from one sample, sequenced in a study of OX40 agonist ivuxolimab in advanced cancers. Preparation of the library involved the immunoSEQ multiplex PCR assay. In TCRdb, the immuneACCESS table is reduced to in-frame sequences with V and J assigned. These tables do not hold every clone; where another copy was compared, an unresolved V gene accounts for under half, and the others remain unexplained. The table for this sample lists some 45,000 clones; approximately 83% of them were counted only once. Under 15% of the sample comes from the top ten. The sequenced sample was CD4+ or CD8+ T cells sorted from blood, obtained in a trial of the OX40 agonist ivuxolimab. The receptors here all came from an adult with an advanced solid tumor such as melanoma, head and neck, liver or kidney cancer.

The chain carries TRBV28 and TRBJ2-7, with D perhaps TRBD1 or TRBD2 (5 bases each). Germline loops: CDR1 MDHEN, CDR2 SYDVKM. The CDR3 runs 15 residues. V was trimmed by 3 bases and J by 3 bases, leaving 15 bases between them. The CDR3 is CASSFSRDPVYEQYF. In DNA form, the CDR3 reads TGTGCCAGCAGTTTTTCTCGGGACCCTGTCTACGAGCAGTACTTC.

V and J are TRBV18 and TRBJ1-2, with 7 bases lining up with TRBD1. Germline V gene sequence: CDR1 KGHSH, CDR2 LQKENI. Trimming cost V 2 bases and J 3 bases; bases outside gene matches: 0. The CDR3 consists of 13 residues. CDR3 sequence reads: CASSPGTDYGYTF. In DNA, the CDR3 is TGTGCCAGCTCACCAGGGACAGACTATGGCTACACCTTC.

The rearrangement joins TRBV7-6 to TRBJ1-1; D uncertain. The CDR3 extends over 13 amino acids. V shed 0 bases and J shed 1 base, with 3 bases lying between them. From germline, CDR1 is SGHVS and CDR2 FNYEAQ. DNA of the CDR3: TGTGCCAGCAGCTTAGCGTGGAACACTGAAGCTTTCTTT. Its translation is CASSLAWNTEAFF.

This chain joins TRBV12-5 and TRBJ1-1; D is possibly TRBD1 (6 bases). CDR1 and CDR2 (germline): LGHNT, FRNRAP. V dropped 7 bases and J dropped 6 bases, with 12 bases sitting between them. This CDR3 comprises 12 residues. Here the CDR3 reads CASEGRGPEAFF. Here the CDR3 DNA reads TGTGCTAGTGAGGGCAGGGGACCTGAAGCTTTCTTT.

The CDR3 coding sequence is TGTGCCAGCAGCGCGACCTTGACAGGGGTGGACTATGGCTACACCTTC. Residues: CASSATLTGVDYGYTF. The chain combines TRBV9 with TRBJ1-2; 8 bases align to TRBD1. Looked up from germline, CDR1 is SGDLS and CDR2 is YYNGEE. V was clipped by 3 bases and J by 3 bases; unmatched bases: 10. This CDR3 spans 16 amino acids.

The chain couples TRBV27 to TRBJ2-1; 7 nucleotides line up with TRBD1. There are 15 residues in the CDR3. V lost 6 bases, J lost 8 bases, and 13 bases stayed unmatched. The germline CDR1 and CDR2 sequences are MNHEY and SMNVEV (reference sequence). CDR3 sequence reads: CASRKREDRADEQFF. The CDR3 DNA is TGTGCCAGCAGAAAGAGGGAAGACAGGGCGGATGAGCAGTTCTTC.

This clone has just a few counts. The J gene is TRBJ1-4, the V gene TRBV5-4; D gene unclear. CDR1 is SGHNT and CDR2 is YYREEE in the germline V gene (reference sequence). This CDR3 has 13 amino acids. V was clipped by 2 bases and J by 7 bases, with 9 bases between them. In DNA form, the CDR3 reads TGTGCCAGCAGCTTAGTGGCGGGTGAAAAACTGTTTTTT. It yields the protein CASSLVAGEKLFF.